This is a list of T cell receptor beta chains from one sample in a study of T and B cells in COVID-19 patients. TCRdb passed the multiplex PCR reads through MiXCR, listing each CDR3 protein once. The sample includes several thousand distinct CDR3 sequences, about a third seen only once; the top ten take roughly a quarter. Sequenced: blood. These receptor sequences come from a human donor who had recovered from COVID-19. Each CDR3 is given with its conserved first and last residue. The order of the fields is clone size, D gene, V gene, J gene, CDR3 DNA, CDR3 protein. D genes are given only for firm matches. Only some rows state a clone size, as once, few, many or a class for expanded clones.

>-|-|TRBV5-5|TRBJ1-1
TGTGCCAGCAGCTTGGCGGTACCCAGGGGTCTGAACACTGAAGCTTTCTTT
CASSLAVPRGLNTEAFF
>once|-|TRBV20-1|TRBJ1-4
TGCAGTGCTAGAGATAAAGGGGGTCAACCTAATGAAAAACTGTTTTTT
CSARDKGGQPNEKLFF
>-|TRBD1|TRBV5-1|TRBJ2-7
TGCGCCAGCAGCTTGGAAGGACAGGGGGAGAACGAGCAGTACTTC
CASSLEGQGENEQYF
>large|-|TRBV29-1|TRBJ2-1
TGCAGCGTTCGCAGGCGGGATGAGCAGTTCTTC
CSVRRRDEQFF
>-|-|TRBV5-5|TRBJ2-1
TGTGCCAGCAGCTTGTGGGGCGTTTTAAGCTCCTACAATGAGCAGTTCTTC
CASSLWGVLSSYNEQFF
>-|TRBD2|TRBV7-9|TRBJ2-2
TGTGCCAGCAGCACAGCGGGAGGGCAGACCGGGGAGCTGTTTTTT
CASSTAGGQTGELFF
>-|-|TRBV5-6|TRBJ2-2
TGTGCCAGCAGCTTGGTGTTCGGGGAGCTGTTTTTT
CASSLVFGELFF
>once|TRBD2|TRBV27|TRBJ2-7
TGTGCCAGCAGCCAAGTGGGGAGAAGCGGGAGCTCCTACGAGCAGTACTTC
CASSQVGRSGSSYEQYF
>-|-|TRBV15|TRBJ1-1
TGTGCCACCAGCATAGGGGGGGGTGAAGCTTTCTTT
CATSIGGGEAFF
>-|TRBD2|TRBV19|TRBJ2-1
TGTGCCAGTAGCCCGACTAGCGGAGCCTACAATGAGCAGTTCTTC
CASSPTSGAYNEQFF
>-|-|TRBV11-2|TRBJ1-3
TGTGCCAGCAGCCCGACCTGGGGTCAGGTTAGCTCTGGAAACACCATATATTTT
CASSPTWGQVSSGNTIYF
>-|TRBD2|TRBV5-5|TRBJ2-4
TGTGCCAGCAGCTGGACTAGCGGGAGGGAGGTGTCAGTCAAAAACATTCAGTACTTC
CASSWTSGREVSVKNIQYF
>-|-|TRBV7-9|TRBJ2-1
TGTGCCAGCCGGCAGAACAATGAGCAGTTCTTC
CASRQNNEQFF
>medium-sized|-|TRBV19|TRBJ2-1
TGTGCCAGTAGTGAGACAGAGAGCTCCTACAATGAGCAGTTCTTC
CASSETESSYNEQFF
>few|-|TRBV30|TRBJ1-1
TGTGCCGGAACTTCTATGAACACTGAAGCTTTCTTT
CAGTSMNTEAFF
>-|-|TRBV20-1|TRBJ1-2
TGCAGTGCTAGGCCATCGGGGCGGCGCCACTATGGCTACACCTTC
CSARPSGRRHYGYTF
>-|-|TRBV7-9|TRBJ2-7
TGTGCCAGCAGCCGATTGGGGTTCGACGAGCAGTACTTC
CASSRLGFDEQYF
>-|-|TRBV6-1|TRBJ2-7
TGTGCCAGCAGTGGGGCCCTGGGCTCGTCCTACGAGCAGTACTTC
CASSGALGSSYEQYF
>-|TRBD2|TRBV29-1|TRBJ2-1
TGCAGCGCGACACGGACTAGCGCAGGACTTAATGAGCAGTTCTTC
CSATRTSAGLNEQFF
>-|-|TRBV6-1|TRBJ2-2
TGTGCCAGCAGTGAAGGGGGGACCGGGGAGCTGTTTTTT
CASSEGGTGELFF